This T cell receptor (beta chain) was sequenced in a study of blood T cell repertoires in COVID-19. Study-wide background: Both acute and convalescent COVID-19 samples were obtained from the United States, Italy and Spain.

From germline, CDR1 is MDHEN and CDR2 SYDVKM. V lost 5 bases and J 4 bases, leaving 20 bases between the germline ends. This CDR3 spans 17 amino acids. Sequencing was performed with immunoSEQ multiplex PCR; in TCRdb, only in-frame clones are kept and a portion is missing. The sample includes about 49,000 clones, roughly 89% of them seen just once. The V and J genes are TRBV28 and TRBJ2-2, with a tentative D call TRBD2 (6 bases). Sequencing used peripheral blood. The receptor's source is a man aged 80 or over with acute or convalescent COVID-19. Here the CDR3 DNA reads TGTGCCAGCAGTAACTTCCGAGGGTCCGGGGGCACCGGGGAGCTGTTTTTT. Translated, it gives CASSNFRGSGGTGELFF.